This TCR beta chain was documented in a study of regulatory T cells in long-lasting Graves disease (dated by TCRdb to the early 2020s). Regarding the study in general: Patients with newly diagnosed Graves' disease had been on antithyroid drugs for under 3 months. Persistent Graves' disease patients were compared with newly diagnosed Graves' disease patients by peripheral blood TCR sequencing and RNA sequencing. The study was conducted in China and was registered as a clinical trial. A total of roughly 33 samples were covered by TCR sequencing, comprising around 13 persistent and about 20 newly diagnosed Graves' disease patients. Overall study results and their limits: Sequencing and analysis were restricted to the TCR beta chain. The authors noted that the small sample size was a limitation that may lower accuracy. Because the primary lesion, thyroid tissue, could not be accessed, the study looked at peripheral blood alone. More public clonotypes were shared among persistent patients (approximately 3,000) than among newly diagnosed patients (over 900). TRBV28, TRBJ1-2 and TRBJ2-5 were preferentially used in persistent disease, while TRBV20-1 and TRBJ2-1 were favored in newly diagnosed disease. Lower TCR Shannon entropy and fewer highly expanded clones were observed in persistent Graves' disease patients than in newly diagnosed patients, which suggested clonal expansion.

CDR1 and CDR2, looked up from the germline V gene (reference sequence), are LNHDA and SQIVND. Its CDR3 holds 15 amino acids, cysteine through phenylalanine. Only the CDR3 DNA stays, 45 bases, in frame from base 1. At the junction V is shortened by 7 bases and J by 0 bases; bases outside the gene matches: 5. This clonotype was found a few times. The clone's antigen remains unknown. Qualities for individual bases were not recorded, and no much larger clone is one base off. Library preparation employed multiplex PCR. TCRdb names Illumina HiSeq 4000 as the instrument used. iRepertoire HTBI primers and Arm-PCR amplification of CDR3 regions were used to construct TCR beta libraries. Before sequencing, the PCR products underwent gel purification. From the authors' description of their analysis: Across samples, around 62 TRBV and 14 TRBJ segments were identified and used for gene usage analysis of CDR3 amino acid clonotypes. Filtered high-quality paired reads were merged into contigs using COPE and FqMerger. BLAST was used to align contigs to IMGT TRBV, TRBD and TRBJ reference genes, and CDR3 was defined according to IMGT. Highly expanded clones were defined as clonotypes with a frequency above 0.1%. Shannon entropy was used to measure repertoire diversity, and the Gini coefficient was used to measure V-J evenness. A clonotype was considered public if more than one individual shared it. The public reads were reanalyzed by TCRdb: fastp trimming at Q25, MiXCR alignment, in-frame beta chains only. Each CDR3 protein appears once, grouped with its most common genes and DNA. TCRdb, not the authors, supplied the V and J calls. For this sample the table gives 400,000 to 500,000 distinct CDR3 sequences, of which just under 15% were detected only once. The ten largest clones capture approximately 15% of the sample.

The time point label here, explained by the study, means: newly diagnosed GD, antithyroid drugs for less than 3 months. RNA was extracted from PBMCs in TRIzol for both TCR sequencing and RNA sequencing. Graves' disease was diagnosed according to American Thyroid Association guidelines. Patients were recruited from an endocrinology department in Xi'an, China. From each patient, 7.5 to 10 milliliters of peripheral blood was collected into an EDTA anticoagulant tube. PBMCs were isolated by Ficoll Paque Plus density gradient separation without further T cell sorting. An Agilent 2100 Bioanalyzer and agarose gel were used to check RNA quality, and a NanoDrop 2000 was used to measure RNA concentration. This same sample was also taken into another study, of T cells in Graves' hyperthyroidism and ophthalmopathy. The second source states: Graves' hyperthyroidism was defined as stable when no progression to ophthalmopathy occurred over 18 months of follow-up. Hyperthyroidism patients were aged 18 to 65 years and newly diagnosed, with disease duration of less than 2 months. Any patient with an uncontrolled infection, another autoimmune disease, pregnancy or lactation was excluded. Clinical symptoms, serum thyroxine and TRAb, thyroid ultrasound, and orbital computed tomography formed the basis for the diagnoses. A first-round RT-PCR of the TCR CDR3 used the HTBI primer set with the Qiagen OneStep RT-PCR kit. Blood samples also contained most of the expanded thyroid clonotypes (frequency above 0.001), which suggests that blood repertoires may reflect thyroid immune responses. Ophthalmopathy was separated from stable hyperthyroidism by a 13 V-J signature model, with about 86% sensitivity and about 81% specificity obtained in cross-validation and 80%/75% obtained in testing. During validation, the model predicted progression to ophthalmopathy a median of approximately 6.5 months ahead of onset, with approximately 70% sensitivity and roughly 75% specificity. A discovery cohort of roughly 100 patients, 43 with Graves' ophthalmopathy and more than 55 with stable Graves' hyperthyroidism, was used to find distinguishing TCR V-J signatures. Prospective prediction of ophthalmopathy was tested in an independent validation cohort of some 19 hyperthyroidism patients and 17 patients who later progressed to ophthalmopathy. For training and testing, the 110 or so patients in the discovery cohort were randomly divided in a 7:3 ratio. The study also compared thyroid tissue and blood T-cell repertoires from five or six Graves' hyperthyroidism patients. Once sampling was done, hyperthyroidism patients were given methimazole at a starting dose of 30 mg daily, whereas ophthalmopathy patients were given high-dose intravenous methylprednisolone. Libraries were constructed in a second round of multiplex PCR, after which size selection and purification were performed. Sequencing of the libraries was done on an Illumina HiSeq2000 using paired-end 100 bp reads. SOAPnuke was used to process the raw data, removing reads that contained adapters or uncalled bases, had a mean Phred below 15, or lacked an exact match to the constant primer or identifier. High-quality paired reads were merged using COPE v1.2.5, and each unique nucleotide sequence was defined as a clonotype. Clonotypes were aligned to IMGT TRBV, TRBD and TRBJ reference segments using MiTCR v1.1. The analysis was restricted to V-J combinations with a frequency above 0.0001, which together covered just over 98% of the repertoires. The TCS score was defined as F50 (clonal expansion) divided by E x V (chaos), with BLOSUM62-based TCRdist calculated between CDR3 peptides within each V-J. Welch's t-statistics and random forest reduced roughly 540 V-J features to 10 to 15, which were used in a naive Bayes classifier (R e1071). No statistical method was used to fix the sample size in advance, and group allocation was not hidden from the investigators. The paper reports TCR Vbeta CDR3 sequencing of 140 or so peripheral blood samples: 40 to 45 ophthalmopathy, approximately 74 hyperthyroidism and approximately 17 progressor patients.

Recombination joined TRBV19 with TRBJ1-4, with 7 middle bases fitting TRBD1. The source of this sequence is a woman younger than 45 with Graves disease. Donor details come from another sample of the same person, matched by shared clones. Sequencing used peripheral blood mononuclear cells (PBMCs), obtained at new diagnosis, from a patient treated with antithyroid drugs. In nucleotides, the sequence is TGTGCCAGTAACTTAGGGGGCGCAACTAATGAAAAACTGTTTTTT. This gives the protein CASNLGGATNEKLFF.